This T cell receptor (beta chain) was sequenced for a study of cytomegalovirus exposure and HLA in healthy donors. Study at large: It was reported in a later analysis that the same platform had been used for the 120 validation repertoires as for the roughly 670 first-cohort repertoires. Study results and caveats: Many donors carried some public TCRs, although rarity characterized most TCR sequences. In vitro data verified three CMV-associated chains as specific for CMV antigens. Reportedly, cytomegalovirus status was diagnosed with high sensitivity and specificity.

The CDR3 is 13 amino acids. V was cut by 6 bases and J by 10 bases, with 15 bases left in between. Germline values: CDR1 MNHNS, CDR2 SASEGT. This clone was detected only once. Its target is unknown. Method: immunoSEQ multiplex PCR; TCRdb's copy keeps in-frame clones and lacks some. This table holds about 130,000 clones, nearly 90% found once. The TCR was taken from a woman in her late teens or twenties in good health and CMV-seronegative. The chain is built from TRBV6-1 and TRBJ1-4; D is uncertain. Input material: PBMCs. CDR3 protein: CASRGEIRGKLFF. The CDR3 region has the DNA TGTGCCAGCAGAGGAGAGATCAGAGGAAAACTGTTTTTT.